The rows below give T cell receptor beta chains drawn from one sample of a study of blood T cell repertoires in COVID-19. TCRdb's table, derived via immunoSEQ multiplex PCR, lists solely in-frame clones and lacks some. The top ten hold about a tenth of the sample, which has about 160,000 clones, approximately 83% seen once. The sequencing sample was made of peripheral blood. All receptors derive from a woman older than 75 with active or convalescent COVID-19. CDR3s leave out the opening cysteine and the closing phenylalanine or tryptophan. D genes are given only for firm matches.

v_gene: TRBV18; j_gene: TRBJ2-5; d_gene: .; CDR3aa: ASSPARGSETQY
v_gene: TRBV2; j_gene: TRBJ1-5; d_gene: TRBD1; CDR3aa: ASSEAYRGDQPQH
v_gene: TRBV12-3/TRBV12-4; j_gene: TRBJ1-2; d_gene: TRBD1; CDR3aa: ASSSDRVGYT
v_gene: TRBV6-4; j_gene: TRBJ1-4; d_gene: TRBD1; CDR3aa: ASSDTGGQGGFATNEKLF
v_gene: TRBV5-8; j_gene: TRBJ2-7; d_gene: .; CDR3aa: ASSRDSYYEQY
v_gene: TRBV6-6; j_gene: TRBJ2-7; d_gene: TRBD2; CDR3aa: ASSRAGGTLDNYEQY
v_gene: TRBV6-2/TRBV6-3; j_gene: TRBJ1-5; d_gene: .; CDR3aa: ASTPGRGVQPQH
v_gene: TRBV10-3; j_gene: TRBJ1-4; d_gene: .; CDR3aa: ATSVLGDEKLF
v_gene: TRBV7-6; j_gene: TRBJ2-7; d_gene: TRBD1; CDR3aa: ASSPQGQSYEQY
v_gene: TRBV7-9; j_gene: TRBJ1-1; d_gene: .; CDR3aa: ATYAGPRTEAF
v_gene: TRBV5-1; j_gene: TRBJ2-7; d_gene: TRBD2; CDR3aa: ASSLAAGLALYEQY
v_gene: TRBV20-1; j_gene: TRBJ2-5; d_gene: .; CDR3aa: SARALETQY
v_gene: TRBV6-5; j_gene: TRBJ1-3; d_gene: .; CDR3aa: ASRASGAGNTIY
v_gene: TRBV2; j_gene: TRBJ1-5; d_gene: .; CDR3aa: ASSSPTQRVPNQPQH
v_gene: TRBV5-8; j_gene: TRBJ1-1; d_gene: .; CDR3aa: ASSSGQLGTEAF
v_gene: TRBV7-9; j_gene: TRBJ1-1; d_gene: TRBD1; CDR3aa: ASSPGTGSNTEAF
v_gene: TRBV27; j_gene: TRBJ1-5; d_gene: .; CDR3aa: ASSSGWNQPQH
v_gene: TRBV9; j_gene: TRBJ2-5; d_gene: .; CDR3aa: ASSVAADPGETQY
v_gene: TRBV27; j_gene: TRBJ2-1; d_gene: .; CDR3aa: ASRLRAGPTYNEQF
v_gene: TRBV5-6; j_gene: TRBJ2-2; d_gene: .; CDR3aa: ASSLDGRSGGTGELF
v_gene: TRBV6-2/TRBV6-3; j_gene: TRBJ1-2; d_gene: .; CDR3aa: ASSPTGANYGYT
v_gene: TRBV29-1; j_gene: TRBJ1-5; d_gene: .; CDR3aa: SAADGVLGNQPQH
v_gene: TRBV5-1; j_gene: TRBJ1-1; d_gene: .; CDR3aa: ASSLAAGTGEAF
v_gene: TRBV6-2/TRBV6-3; j_gene: TRBJ2-1; d_gene: .; CDR3aa: ASSSRYSSDGDEQF
v_gene: TRBV12-3/TRBV12-4; j_gene: TRBJ1-1; d_gene: .; CDR3aa: ASSFGGNTEAF
v_gene: TRBV6-4; j_gene: TRBJ1-2; d_gene: .; CDR3aa: ASSERLGSGYT
v_gene: TRBV5-6; j_gene: TRBJ2-6; d_gene: .; CDR3aa: ASSFSNVLT
v_gene: TRBV13; j_gene: TRBJ1-1; d_gene: TRBD1; CDR3aa: ASSLRTGVMNTEAF
v_gene: TRBV25-1; j_gene: TRBJ1-3; d_gene: .; CDR3aa: ASSDGTFSGNTIY
v_gene: TRBV3-1/TRBV3-2; j_gene: TRBJ1-1; d_gene: .; CDR3aa: ASREAGLSAEAF
v_gene: TRBV7-2; j_gene: TRBJ1-6; d_gene: TRBD1; CDR3aa: ASSNRGQDNSPLH
v_gene: TRBV12-3/TRBV12-4; j_gene: TRBJ1-1; d_gene: .; CDR3aa: ASSPGGATEAF
v_gene: TRBV19; j_gene: TRBJ1-3; d_gene: .; CDR3aa: ASRGGPAGNTIY
v_gene: TRBV10-3; j_gene: TRBJ2-1; d_gene: TRBD1; CDR3aa: AINEGQGVGMEQF
v_gene: TRBV5-4; j_gene: TRBJ2-1; d_gene: TRBD2; CDR3aa: ASSLGSGEEYNEQF
v_gene: TRBV2; j_gene: TRBJ1-5; d_gene: TRBD1; CDR3aa: ASSLGTANQPQH